This T cell receptor (beta chain) was captured in a study of cytomegalovirus exposure and HLA in healthy donors. Study overall: Around 80 million unique TCR sequences came from HLA-typed donors in an early release.

The PCR used 60 Vbeta and 13 Jbeta primers. Measured with immunoSEQ multiplex PCR; TCRdb has only the in-frame clones, and not every one. The repertoire has 84,000 or so clones, roughly 80% of them found once; the top ten carry over 2%. Study results and limitations: In a later analysis, compared with equally common non-associated chains, HLA-associated beta chains were more expanded. Several of the most significant clusters appeared, in a later analysis, to be linked to common viral pathogens. In vitro testing confirmed a few CMV-associated chains as specific for CMV antigens.

In regard to this clone: Antigen unknown.

The CDR3 covers 14 residues. V lost 3 bases, J lost 1 base, and 10 bases lay in between. Germline values: CDR1 SGHRS, CDR2 YFSETQ. The chain links TRBV5-1 to TRBJ1-1; D not resolved. This sequence was found in a boy between 10 and 17 years old in good health and CMV-seronegative. Sample: PBMCs. CDR3 in DNA: TGCGCCAGCAGCTATGGCGGAGAGAACACTGAAGCTTTCTTT. Protein: CASSYGGENTEAFF.